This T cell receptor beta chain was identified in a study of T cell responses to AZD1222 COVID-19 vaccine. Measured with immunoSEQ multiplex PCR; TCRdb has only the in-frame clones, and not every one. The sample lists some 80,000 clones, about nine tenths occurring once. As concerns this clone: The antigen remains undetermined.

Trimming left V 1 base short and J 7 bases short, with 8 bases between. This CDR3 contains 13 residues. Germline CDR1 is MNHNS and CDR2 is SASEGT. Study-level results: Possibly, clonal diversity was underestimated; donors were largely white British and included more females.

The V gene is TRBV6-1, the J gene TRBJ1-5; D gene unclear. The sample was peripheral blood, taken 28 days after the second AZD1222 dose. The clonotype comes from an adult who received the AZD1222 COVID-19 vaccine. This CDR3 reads CASSEVPRQPQHF. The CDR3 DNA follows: TGTGCCAGCAGTGAAGTCCCTAGACAGCCCCAGCATTTT.